This T cell receptor (beta chain) was recovered during a study of cytomegalovirus exposure and HLA in healthy donors. Findings and caveats of the study: The HLA-A and HLA-B alleles of most subjects were reportedly predicted accurately from TCR beta sequences. A later examination showed that TCR association rates differed by HLA locus, with DRB1 most and HLA-C fewest. Available immune exposure information was restricted to CMV serostatus only.

With 60 Vbeta and 13 Jbeta primers, the PCR was carried out. TCRdb keeps only in-frame clones here, not all; method: immunoSEQ multiplex PCR. The table has 150,000 to 200,000 clones, approximately 80% seen once. A word on this clone: Its antigen is not known.

The CDR3 spans 15 residues. Trimming took 0 bases from V and 7 from J, leaving 13 bases between them. The germline V gene has CDR1 MNHEY and CDR2 SMNVEV (reference sequence). The chain has TRBV27 and TRBJ1-5, with a weak D call TRBD1 (5 bases). This receptor was identified in a woman in her late teens or twenties in good health and CMV-seronegative. The sequenced sample consisted of PBMCs. The CDR3 nucleotides are TGTGCCAGCAGTTTATCGAGGGAGGGGCGGCAGCCCCAGCATTTT. Protein sequence: CASSLSREGRQPQHF.